This T cell receptor (beta chain) was profiled in a study of T-cell reconstitution after alpha-beta-depleted transplantation in children. The CDR3 loop spans 12 amino acids. The germline V gene has CDR1 DFQATT and CDR2 SNEGSKA (reference sequence). Between the trimmed V and J ends, which lost 0 bases and 8 bases, there was a span of 7 bases. Notes on the study in general: Diversity of TCRbeta at day 60 was high in some patients, arising from surviving recipient T cells and thymic progenitors. Once a year had passed after transplant, T-cell counts and diversity came mostly from newly produced T cells. As was reported, about two months after transplant, alpha-beta T cells came from several hundred expanded graft clones.

It was with unique molecular identifiers that the TCRbeta library was prepared. A single record per CDR3 protein comes from TCRdb applying MiXCR to the PCR reads. The sample lists a few hundred thousand distinct CDR3 sequences, roughly 7.8% occurring once. This clonotype was seen at least ten times. The target antigen is unknown. The sample here was peripheral blood, taken 360 days after TCRalphabeta/CD19-depleted stem cell transplant. The rearrangement joins TRBV20-1 to TRBJ2-2, with D maybe TRBD1 (6 bases). The sequence was obtained from a female patient aged 2-15 years who had a stem cell transplant for Fanconi anemia, so the T cells may come from the graft donor. CDR3 residues: CSAREGGGELFF. The CDR3 DNA reads as TGCAGTGCTAGAGAAGGGGGTGGGGAGCTGTTTTTT.